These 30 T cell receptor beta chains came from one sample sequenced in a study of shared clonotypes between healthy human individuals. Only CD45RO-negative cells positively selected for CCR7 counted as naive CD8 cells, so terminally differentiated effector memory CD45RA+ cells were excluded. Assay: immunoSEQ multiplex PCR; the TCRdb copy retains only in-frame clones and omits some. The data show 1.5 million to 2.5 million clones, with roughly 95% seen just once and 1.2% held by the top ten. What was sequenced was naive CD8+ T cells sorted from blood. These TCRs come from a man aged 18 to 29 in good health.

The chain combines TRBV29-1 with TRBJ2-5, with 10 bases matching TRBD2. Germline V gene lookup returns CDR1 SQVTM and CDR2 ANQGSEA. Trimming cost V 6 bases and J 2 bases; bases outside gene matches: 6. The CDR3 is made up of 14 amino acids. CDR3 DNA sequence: TGCAGCGTCGCCCTAGCGGGGGAACAAGAGACCCAGTACTTC. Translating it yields CSVALAGEQETQYF. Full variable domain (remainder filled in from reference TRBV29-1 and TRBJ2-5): SAVISQKPSRDICQRGTSLTIQCQVDSQVTMMFWYRQQPGQSLTLIATANQGSEATYESGFVIDKFPISRPNLTFSTLTVSNMSPEDSSIYLCSVALAGEQETQYFGPGTRLLVL.

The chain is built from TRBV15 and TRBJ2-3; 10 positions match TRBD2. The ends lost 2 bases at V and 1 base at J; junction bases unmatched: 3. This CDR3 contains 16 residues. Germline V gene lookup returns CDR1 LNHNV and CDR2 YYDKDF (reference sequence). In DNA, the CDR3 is TGTGCCACCAGCAGACTCCTAGCGGGGGGCACAGATACGCAGTATTTT. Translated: CATSRLLAGGTDTQYF.

The CDR3 sequence is CASSLGTGTGNTIYF. The CDR3 DNA sequence: TGTGCCAGCAGCTTAGGAACAGGGACCGGAAACACCATATATTTT. The chain combines TRBV11-2 with TRBJ1-3; D might be TRBD1 (6 bases). Trimming removed 1 base from V and 4 bases from J, with 11 bases in between. Germline values: CDR1 SGHAT, CDR2 FQNNGV. The length of the CDR3 is 15 residues.

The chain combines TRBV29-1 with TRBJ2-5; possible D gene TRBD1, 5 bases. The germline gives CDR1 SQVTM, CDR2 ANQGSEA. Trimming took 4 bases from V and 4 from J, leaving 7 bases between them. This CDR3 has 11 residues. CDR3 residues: CSVGGVETQYF. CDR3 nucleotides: TGCAGCGTTGGGGGCGTAGAGACCCAGTACTTC.

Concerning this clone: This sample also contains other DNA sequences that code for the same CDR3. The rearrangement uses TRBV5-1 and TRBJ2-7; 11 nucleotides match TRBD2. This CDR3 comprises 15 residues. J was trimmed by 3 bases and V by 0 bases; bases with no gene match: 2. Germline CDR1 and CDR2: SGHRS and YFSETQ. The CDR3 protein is CASSLGLAGSYEQYF. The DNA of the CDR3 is TGCGCCAGCAGCTTGGGACTAGCGGGGAGCTACGAGCAGTACTTC.

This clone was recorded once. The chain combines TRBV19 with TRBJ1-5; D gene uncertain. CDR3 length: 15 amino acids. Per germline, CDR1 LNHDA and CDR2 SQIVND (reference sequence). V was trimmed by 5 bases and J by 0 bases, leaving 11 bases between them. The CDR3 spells CASSLPEYSNQPQHF. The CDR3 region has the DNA TGTGCCAGTAGTCTTCCGGAGTATAGCAATCAGCCCCAGCATTTT.

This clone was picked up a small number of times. CDR3 protein: CASSQDLGQSEATEAFF. CDR3 bases: TGCGCCAGCAGCCAAGATCTTGGGCAGTCAGAAGCCACTGAAGCTTTCTTT. This chain links TRBV4-1 with TRBJ1-1; D remains ambiguous. Germline lookup yields CDR1 MGHRA and CDR2 YSYEKL. The V end lost 0 bases, the J end lost 4 bases, and 18 bases lay between the germline ends. The CDR3 covers 17 residues.

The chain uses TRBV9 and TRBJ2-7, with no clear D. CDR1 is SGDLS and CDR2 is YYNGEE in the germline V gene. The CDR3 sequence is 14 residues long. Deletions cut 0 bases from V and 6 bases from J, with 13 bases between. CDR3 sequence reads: CASSVGALTLEQYF. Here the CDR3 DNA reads TGTGCCAGCAGCGTAGGAGCCTTAACCCTCGAGCAGTACTTC.

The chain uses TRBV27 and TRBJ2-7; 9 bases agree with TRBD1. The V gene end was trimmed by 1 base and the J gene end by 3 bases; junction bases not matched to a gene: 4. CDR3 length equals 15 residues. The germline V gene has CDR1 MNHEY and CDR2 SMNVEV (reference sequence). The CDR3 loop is CASSLLGTGYYEQYF. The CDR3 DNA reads TGTGCCAGCAGTTTATTAGGGACAGGGTACTACGAGCAGTACTTC.

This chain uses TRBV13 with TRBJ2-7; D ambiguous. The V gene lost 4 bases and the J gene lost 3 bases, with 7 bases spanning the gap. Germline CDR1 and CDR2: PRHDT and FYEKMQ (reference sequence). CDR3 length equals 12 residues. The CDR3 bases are TGTGCCAGCAGCTACCAGAGCTACGAGCAGTACTTC. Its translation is CASSYQSYEQYF.

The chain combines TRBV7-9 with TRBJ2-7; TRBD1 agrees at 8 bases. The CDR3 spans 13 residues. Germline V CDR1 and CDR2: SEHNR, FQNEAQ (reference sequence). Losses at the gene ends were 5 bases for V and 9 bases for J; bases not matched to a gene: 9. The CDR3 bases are TGTGCCAGCAGCCCGGGGACAGGTAATTTGCAGTACTTC. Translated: CASSPGTGNLQYF. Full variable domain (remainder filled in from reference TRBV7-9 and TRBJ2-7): DTGVSQNPRHKITKRGQNVTFRCDPISEHNRLYWYRQTLGQGPEFLTYFQNEAQLEKSRLLSDRFSAERPKGSFSTLEIQRTEQGDSAMYLCASSPGTGNLQYFGPGTRLTVT.

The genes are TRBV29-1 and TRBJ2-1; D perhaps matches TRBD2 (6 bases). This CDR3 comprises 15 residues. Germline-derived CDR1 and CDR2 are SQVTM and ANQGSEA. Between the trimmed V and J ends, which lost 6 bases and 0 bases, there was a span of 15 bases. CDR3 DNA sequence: TGCAGCGTAGACCCTAGCGTTAGCTCCTACAATGAGCAGTTCTTC. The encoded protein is CSVDPSVSSYNEQFF.

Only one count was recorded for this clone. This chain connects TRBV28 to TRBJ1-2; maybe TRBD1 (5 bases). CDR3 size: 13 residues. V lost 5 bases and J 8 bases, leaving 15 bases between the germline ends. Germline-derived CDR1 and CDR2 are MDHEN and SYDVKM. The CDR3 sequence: CASSRPGLGGYTF. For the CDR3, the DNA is TGTGCCAGCAGTAGGCCAGGGTTGGGGGGCTACACCTTC.

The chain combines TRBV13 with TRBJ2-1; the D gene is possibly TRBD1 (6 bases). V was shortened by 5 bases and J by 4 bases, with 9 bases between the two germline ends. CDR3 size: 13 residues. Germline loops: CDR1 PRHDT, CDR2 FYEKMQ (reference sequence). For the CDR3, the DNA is TGTGCCAGCAGCCCCGACAGGTACAATGAGCAGTTCTTC. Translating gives CASSPDRYNEQFF.

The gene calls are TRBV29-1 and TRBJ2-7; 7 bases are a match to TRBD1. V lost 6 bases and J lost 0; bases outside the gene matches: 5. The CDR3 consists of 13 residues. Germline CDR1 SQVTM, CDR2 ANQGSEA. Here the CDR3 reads CSVRDSHSYEQYF. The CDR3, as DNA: TGCAGCGTGAGGGACAGCCACTCCTACGAGCAGTACTTC.

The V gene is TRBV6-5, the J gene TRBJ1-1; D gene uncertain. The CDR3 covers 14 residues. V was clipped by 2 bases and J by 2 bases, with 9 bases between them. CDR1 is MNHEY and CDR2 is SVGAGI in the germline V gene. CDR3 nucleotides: TGTGCCAGCAGTTACAGGGTCCTAAACACTGAAGCTTTCTTT. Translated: CASSYRVLNTEAFF.

The CDR3 spells CASSIGQVSTEAFF. CDR3 DNA: TGTGCCAGTAGTATAGGACAGGTGAGCACTGAAGCTTTCTTT. The chain combines TRBV19 with TRBJ1-1; tentative D call: TRBD1 (6 bases). The CDR3 is made up of 14 amino acids. V was trimmed by 1 base and J by 4 bases, leaving 10 bases between them. Per the germline V gene, CDR1 is LNHDA and CDR2 is SQIVND (reference sequence).

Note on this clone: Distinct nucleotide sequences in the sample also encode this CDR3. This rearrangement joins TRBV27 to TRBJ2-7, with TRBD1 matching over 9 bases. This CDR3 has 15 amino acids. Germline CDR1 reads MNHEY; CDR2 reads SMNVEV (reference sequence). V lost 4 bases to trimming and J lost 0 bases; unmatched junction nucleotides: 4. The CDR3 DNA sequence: TGTGCCAGCAGTTCGCCGGGACAGGGCTCCTACGAGCAGTACTTC. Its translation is CASSSPGQGSYEQYF.

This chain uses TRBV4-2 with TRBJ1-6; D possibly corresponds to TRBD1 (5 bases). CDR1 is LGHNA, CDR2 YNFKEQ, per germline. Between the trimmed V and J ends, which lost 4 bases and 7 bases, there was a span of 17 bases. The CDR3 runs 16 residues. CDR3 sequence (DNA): TGTGCCAGCAGCCTAGAACAGGAATGGGCAAATTCACCCCTCCACTTT. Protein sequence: CASSLEQEWANSPLHF.

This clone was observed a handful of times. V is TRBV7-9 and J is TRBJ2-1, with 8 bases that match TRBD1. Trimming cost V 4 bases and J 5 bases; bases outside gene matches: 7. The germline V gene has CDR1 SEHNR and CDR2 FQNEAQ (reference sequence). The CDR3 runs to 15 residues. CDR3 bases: TGTGCCAGCAGCTCGTCCGGGACAGGCGACAATGAGCAGTTCTTC. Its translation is CASSSSGTGDNEQFF.

This chain's CDR3 is CASSARTVPQETQYF. CDR3 coding DNA: TGTGCCAGCAGCGCAAGGACCGTCCCCCAAGAGACCCAGTACTTC. The chain carries TRBV9 and TRBJ2-5, with D unclear. The CDR3 sequence is 15 residues long. The V end lost 3 bases, the J end lost 1 base, and 13 bases lay between the germline ends. CDR1 is SGDLS, CDR2 YYNGEE, per germline.

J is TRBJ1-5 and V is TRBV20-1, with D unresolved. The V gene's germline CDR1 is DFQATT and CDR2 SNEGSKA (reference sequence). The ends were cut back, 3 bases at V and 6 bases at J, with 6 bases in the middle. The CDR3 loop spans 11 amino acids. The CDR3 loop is CSASEGQPQHF. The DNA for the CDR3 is TGCAGTGCTAGTGAGGGTCAGCCCCAGCATTTT.

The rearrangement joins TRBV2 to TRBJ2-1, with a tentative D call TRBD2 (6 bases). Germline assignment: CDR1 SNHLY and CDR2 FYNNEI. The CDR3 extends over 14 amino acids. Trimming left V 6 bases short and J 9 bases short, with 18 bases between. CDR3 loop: CASSRLVSGGEQFF. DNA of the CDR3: TGTGCCAGCAGCAGACTAGTATCTGGTGGTGAGCAGTTCTTC.

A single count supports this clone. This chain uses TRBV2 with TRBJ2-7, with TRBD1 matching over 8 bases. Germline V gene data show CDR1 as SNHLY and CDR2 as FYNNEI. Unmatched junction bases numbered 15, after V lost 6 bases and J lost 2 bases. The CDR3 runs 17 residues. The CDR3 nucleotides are TGTGCCAGCAGCCAGACCGGGACAGGTACGGTTCCCTACGAGCAGTACTTC. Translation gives CASSQTGTGTVPYEQYF.

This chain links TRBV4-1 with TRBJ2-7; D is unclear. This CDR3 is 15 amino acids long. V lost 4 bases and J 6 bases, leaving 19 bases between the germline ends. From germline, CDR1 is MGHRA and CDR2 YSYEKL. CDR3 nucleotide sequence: TGCGCCAGCAGCCTCCTTCCGGGCCCACGGCGCGAGCAGTACTTC. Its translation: CASSLLPGPRREQYF.

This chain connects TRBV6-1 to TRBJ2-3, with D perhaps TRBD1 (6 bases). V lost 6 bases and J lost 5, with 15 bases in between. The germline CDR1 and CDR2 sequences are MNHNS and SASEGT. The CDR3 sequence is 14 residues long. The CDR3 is CASSPTGTRDTQYF. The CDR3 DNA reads TGTGCCAGCAGCCCAACAGGGACGAGAGATACGCAGTATTTT.

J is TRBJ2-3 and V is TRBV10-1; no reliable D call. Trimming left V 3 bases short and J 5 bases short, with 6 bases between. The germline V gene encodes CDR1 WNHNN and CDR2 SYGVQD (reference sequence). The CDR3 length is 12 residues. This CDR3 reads CASSDNGDTQYF. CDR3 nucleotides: TGCGCCAGCAGTGATAACGGAGATACGCAGTATTTT.

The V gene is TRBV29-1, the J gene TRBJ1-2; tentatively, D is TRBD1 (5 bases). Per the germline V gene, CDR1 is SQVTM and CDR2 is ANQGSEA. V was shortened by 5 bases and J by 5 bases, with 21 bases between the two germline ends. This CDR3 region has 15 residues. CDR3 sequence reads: CSVMGDGASIYGYTF. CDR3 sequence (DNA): TGCAGCGTTATGGGGGATGGGGCCTCTATATATGGCTACACCTTC.

In nucleotides, the CDR3 is TGTGCCAGCAGCTACATCCTGGGGGGGGTCCAGTACTTC. Its protein product is CASSYILGGVQYF. The chain carries TRBV11-3 and TRBJ2-5, with 7 bases identical to TRBD2. The CDR3 covers 13 residues. V gave up 4 bases and J gave up 10 bases; unmatched junction bases: 9. Germline V gene sequence: CDR1 SGHNT, CDR2 YENEEA.

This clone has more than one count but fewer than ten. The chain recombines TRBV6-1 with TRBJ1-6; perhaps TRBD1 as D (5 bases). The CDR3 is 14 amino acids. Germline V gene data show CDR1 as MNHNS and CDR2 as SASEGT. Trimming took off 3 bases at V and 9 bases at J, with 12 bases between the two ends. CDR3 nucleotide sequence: TGTGCCAGCAGTGATGGTCTCGGGGGTTCACCCCTCCACTTT. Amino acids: CASSDGLGGSPLHF.